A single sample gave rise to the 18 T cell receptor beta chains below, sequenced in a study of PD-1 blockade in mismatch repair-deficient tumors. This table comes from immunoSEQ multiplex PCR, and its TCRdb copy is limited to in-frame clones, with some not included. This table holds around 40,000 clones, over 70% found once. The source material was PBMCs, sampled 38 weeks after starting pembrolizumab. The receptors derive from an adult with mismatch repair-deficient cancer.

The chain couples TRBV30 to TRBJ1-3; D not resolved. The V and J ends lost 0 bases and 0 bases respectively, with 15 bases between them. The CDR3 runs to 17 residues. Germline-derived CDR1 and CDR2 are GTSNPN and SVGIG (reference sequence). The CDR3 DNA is TGTGCCTGGAGTGTAGGGTTGGGCGGGAGCTCTGGAAACACCATATATTTT. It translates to CAWSVGLGGSSGNTIYF.

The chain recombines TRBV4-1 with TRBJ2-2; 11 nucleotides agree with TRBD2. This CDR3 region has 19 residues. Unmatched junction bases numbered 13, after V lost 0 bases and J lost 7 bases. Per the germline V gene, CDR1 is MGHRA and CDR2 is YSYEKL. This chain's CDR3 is CASSQDSTGLAGGIGELFF. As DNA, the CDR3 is TGCGCCAGCAGCCAAGATTCCACCGGGCTAGCGGGAGGCATCGGGGAGCTGTTTTTT.

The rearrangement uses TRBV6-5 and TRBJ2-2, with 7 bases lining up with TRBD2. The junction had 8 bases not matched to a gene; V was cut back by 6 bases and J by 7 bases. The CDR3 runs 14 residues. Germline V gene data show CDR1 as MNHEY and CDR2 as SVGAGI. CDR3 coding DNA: TGTGCCAGCAGACTCACGTTAGCGGGCGGGGAGCTGTTTTTT. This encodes CASRLTLAGGELFF.

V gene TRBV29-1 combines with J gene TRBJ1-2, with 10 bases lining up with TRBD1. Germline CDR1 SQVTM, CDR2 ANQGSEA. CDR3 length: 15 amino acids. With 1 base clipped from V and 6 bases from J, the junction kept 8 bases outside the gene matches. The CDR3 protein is CSVEARDRGSNGYTF. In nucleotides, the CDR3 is TGCAGCGTTGAAGCCCGGGACAGGGGAAGTAATGGCTACACCTTC.

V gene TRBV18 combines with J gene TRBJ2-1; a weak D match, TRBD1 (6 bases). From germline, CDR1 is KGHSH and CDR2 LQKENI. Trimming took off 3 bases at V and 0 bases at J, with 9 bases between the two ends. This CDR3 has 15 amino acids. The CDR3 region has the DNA TGTGCCAGCTCACCCCAGGGGAGCTCCTACAATGAGCAGTTCTTC. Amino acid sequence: CASSPQGSSYNEQFF.

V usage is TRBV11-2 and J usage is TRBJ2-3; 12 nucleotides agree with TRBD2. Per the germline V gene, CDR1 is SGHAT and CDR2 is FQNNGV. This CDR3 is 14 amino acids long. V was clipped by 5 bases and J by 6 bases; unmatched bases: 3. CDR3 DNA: TGTGCCAGCAGCCCGACTAGCGGGAGTGATACGCAGTATTTT. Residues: CASSPTSGSDTQYF.

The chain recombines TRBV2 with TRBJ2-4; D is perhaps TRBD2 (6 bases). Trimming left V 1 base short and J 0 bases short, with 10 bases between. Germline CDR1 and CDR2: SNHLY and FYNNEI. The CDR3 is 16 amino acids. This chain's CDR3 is CASSEETGLAKNIQYF. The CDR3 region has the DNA TGTGCCAGCAGTGAAGAGACGGGACTAGCCAAAAACATTCAGTACTTC. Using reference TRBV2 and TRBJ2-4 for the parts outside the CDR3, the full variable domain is EPEVTQTPSHQVTQMGQEVILRCVPISNHLYFYWYRQILGQKVEFLVSFYNNEISEKSEIFDDQFSVERPDGSNFTLKIRSTKLEDSAMYFCASSEETGLAKNIQYFGAGTRLSVL.

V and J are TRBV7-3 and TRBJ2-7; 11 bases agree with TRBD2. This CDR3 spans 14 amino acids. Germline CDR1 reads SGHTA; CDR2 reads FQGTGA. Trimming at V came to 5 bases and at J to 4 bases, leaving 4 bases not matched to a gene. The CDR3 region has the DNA TGTGCCAGCAGCCCCGGGACTAGCGGTTACGAGCAGTACTTC. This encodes CASSPGTSGYEQYF.

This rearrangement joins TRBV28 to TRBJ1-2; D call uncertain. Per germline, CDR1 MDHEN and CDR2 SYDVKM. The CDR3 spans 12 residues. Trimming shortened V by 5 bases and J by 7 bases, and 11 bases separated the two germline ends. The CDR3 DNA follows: TGTGCCAGCAGTCCGGCTTACAGTGGCTACACCTTC. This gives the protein CASSPAYSGYTF.

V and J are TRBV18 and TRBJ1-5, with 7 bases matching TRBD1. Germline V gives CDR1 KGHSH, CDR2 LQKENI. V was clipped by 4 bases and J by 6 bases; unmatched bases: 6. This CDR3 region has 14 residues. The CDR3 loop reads CASSRDRVVQPQHF. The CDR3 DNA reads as TGTGCCAGCTCACGCGACAGGGTTGTTCAGCCCCAGCATTTT.

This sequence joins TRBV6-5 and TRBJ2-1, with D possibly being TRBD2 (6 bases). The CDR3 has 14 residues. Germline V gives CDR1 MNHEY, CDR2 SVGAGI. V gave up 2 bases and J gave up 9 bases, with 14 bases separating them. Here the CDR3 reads CASSYRTGGGEQFF. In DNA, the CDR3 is TGTGCCAGCAGTTACCGGACCGGGGGAGGTGAGCAGTTCTTC.

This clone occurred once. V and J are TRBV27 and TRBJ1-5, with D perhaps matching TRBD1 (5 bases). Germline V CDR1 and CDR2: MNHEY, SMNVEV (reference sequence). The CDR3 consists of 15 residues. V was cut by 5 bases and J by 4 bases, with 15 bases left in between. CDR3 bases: TGTGCCAGCAGTGACCGGGCCCCAGGGAATCAGCCCCAGCATTTT. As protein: CASSDRAPGNQPQHF.

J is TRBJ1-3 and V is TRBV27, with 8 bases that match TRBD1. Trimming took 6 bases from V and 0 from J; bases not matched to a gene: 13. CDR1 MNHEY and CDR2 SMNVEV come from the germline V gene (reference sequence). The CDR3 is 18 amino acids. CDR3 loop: CASRLGGQGSNSGNTIYF. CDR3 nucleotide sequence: TGTGCCAGCAGATTAGGCGGACAGGGATCAAACTCTGGAAACACCATATATTTT.

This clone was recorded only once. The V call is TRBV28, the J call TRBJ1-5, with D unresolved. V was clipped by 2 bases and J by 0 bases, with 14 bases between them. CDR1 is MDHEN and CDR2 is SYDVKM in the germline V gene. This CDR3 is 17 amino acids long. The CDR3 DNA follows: TGTGCCAGCAGTTTAAGCGTCAGCAGCTATAGCAATCAGCCCCAGCATTTT. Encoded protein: CASSLSVSSYSNQPQHF.

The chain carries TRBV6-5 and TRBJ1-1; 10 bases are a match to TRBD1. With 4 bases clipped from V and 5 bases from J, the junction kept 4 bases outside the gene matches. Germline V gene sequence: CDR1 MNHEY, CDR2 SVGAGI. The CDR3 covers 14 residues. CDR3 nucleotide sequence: TGTGCCAGCAGTTCCGACAGGGGGCGAACTGAAGCTTTCTTT. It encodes CASSSDRGRTEAFF.

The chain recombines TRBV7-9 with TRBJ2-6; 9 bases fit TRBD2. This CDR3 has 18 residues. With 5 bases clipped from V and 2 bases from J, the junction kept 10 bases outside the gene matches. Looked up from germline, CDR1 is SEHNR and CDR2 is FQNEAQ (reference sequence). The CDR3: CASSIGLATKAGANVLTF. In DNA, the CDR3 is TGTGCCAGCAGCATAGGACTAGCGACGAAAGCTGGGGCCAACGTCCTGACTTTC.

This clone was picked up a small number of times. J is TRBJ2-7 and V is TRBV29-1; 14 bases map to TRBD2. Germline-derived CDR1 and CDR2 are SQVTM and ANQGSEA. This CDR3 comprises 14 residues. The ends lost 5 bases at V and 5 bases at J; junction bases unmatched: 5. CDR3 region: CSVFGTSGSNEQYF. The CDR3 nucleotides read TGCAGCGTTTTTGGGACTAGCGGGAGTAACGAGCAGTACTTC.

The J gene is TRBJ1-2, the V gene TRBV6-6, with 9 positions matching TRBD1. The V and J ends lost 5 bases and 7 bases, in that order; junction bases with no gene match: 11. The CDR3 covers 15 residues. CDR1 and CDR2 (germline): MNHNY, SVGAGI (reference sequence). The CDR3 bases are TGTGCCAGCAGTCCCCTGACAGGGGGTCTGACTGGCTACACCTTC. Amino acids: CASSPLTGGLTGYTF.